A selection of T cell receptor beta chains follows, all from one sample in a study of memory CD4+ T cells and cytomegalovirus serostatus. The protocol was immunoSEQ multiplex PCR, while the TCRdb copy is restricted to in-frame clones and leaves out a portion. Here the sample spans 61,000 or so clones, 80% being singletons. Sequenced sample: memory CD4+ T cells from blood. These receptors were collected from an adult in good health and CMV-seronegative. Some clones in this sample may be carry-over from other donors' samples. Both conserved end residues are part of each CDR3. The order of the fields is J gene, V gene, CDR3 protein.

>TRBJ1-5|TRBV18
CASSPTVHLYSNQPQHF
>TRBJ2-7|TRBV2
CASVLLGTGTERSF
>TRBJ2-7|TRBV27
CASSLSTGGSYEQYF
>TRBJ2-7|TRBV5-6
CASSTRLATEQYF
>TRBJ2-1|TRBV18
CASSPPAGGRVNEQFF
>TRBJ2-2|TRBV18
CASARDRGTGELFF
>TRBJ1-5|TRBV5-8
CASSGDRDLPQHF
>TRBJ1-3|TRBV9
CASSVTGGGSGNTIYF
>TRBJ1-4|TRBV5-1
CASSQGTTNEKLFF
>TRBJ1-5|TRBV19
CASSQGLNQPQHF
>TRBJ2-4|TRBV7-3
CASSQGQGAAIQYF
>TRBJ2-3|TRBV7-2
CASTPGAVSTDTQYF
>TRBJ2-7|TRBV5-5
CASGPRGRGYEQYF
>TRBJ1-1|TRBV28
CASSPSLGTGLTEAFF
>TRBJ1-4|TRBV7-7
CASSRVPNEKLFF
>TRBJ1-6|TRBV7-9
CASSLFQQDNSPLHF
>TRBJ1-2|TRBV10-3
CAISESADSNYGYTF
>TRBJ2-3|TRBV7-9
CASSPNLGLVGGLTDTQYF
>TRBJ1-1|TRBV7-3
CASSLSGNTEAFF
>TRBJ1-1|TRBV19
CASSTLRMNTEAFF
>TRBJ2-7|TRBV30
CAWSVVWDSTYEQYF
>TRBJ2-7|TRBV7-2
CASSLDGSYEQYF
>TRBJ1-2|TRBV5-6
CASSLVGFGGVRYGYTF
>TRBJ1-2|TRBV28
CASSFSGGYTF
>TRBJ2-2|TRBV27
CASSSLGLAPNTGELFF
>TRBJ2-7|TRBV7-2
CASSLVGDSYEQYF
>TRBJ2-2|TRBV6-5
CASGRANTGELFF
>TRBJ1-2|TRBV13
CASSRTGQGLGGYTF
>TRBJ2-7|TRBV28
CASSLRRLAGAQSSYEQYF
>TRBJ1-5|TRBV28
CASSLFGYSEGGGNQPQHF
>TRBJ1-3|TRBV6-5
CASSYGGGTGNTIYF
>TRBJ1-3|TRBV30
CACTGSSGNTIYF
>TRBJ1-1|TRBV7-8
CASSQTRHNTEAFF
>TRBJ1-2|TRBV29-1
CSGTTGQGYGYTF
>TRBJ1-2|TRBV9
CASSEQGAHGYTF
>TRBJ1-1|TRBV2
CATAYRGLDTEAFF
>TRBJ2-3|TRBV11-2
CASSWTSSFTDTQYF
>TRBJ1-1|TRBV28
CASNEGGPANTEAFF
>TRBJ2-5|TRBV5-1
CASTSGGTGLQETQYF
>TRBJ1-1|TRBV7-9
CASSLFQATEAFF